The 16 T cell receptor beta chains listed next were all sequenced from one sample in a study of PD-L1 blockade in urothelial cancer. Generated by immunoSEQ multiplex PCR, the TCRdb table keeps only in-frame clones and is missing some. The sample yields 35,000 to 50,000 clones, around 90% seen once. The specimen was PBMCs, collected around atezolizumab (anti-PD-L1) treatment. These receptors all stem from a woman in her fifties or sixties with urothelial cancer.

This clone was observed once. The chain has TRBV5-1 and TRBJ1-5, with D perhaps TRBD1 (5 bases). The germline V and J ends were trimmed by 0 bases and 6 bases, with 10 bases remaining between them. The germline V gene encodes CDR1 SGHRS and CDR2 YFSETQ. This CDR3 has 14 residues. The CDR3 bases are TGCGCCAGCAGCTTGGACAGGCCGGGTCAGCCCCAGCATTTT. Translation: CASSLDRPGQPQHF. The variable domain in full, with the rest retrieved from reference TRBV5-1 and TRBJ1-5, is KAGVTQTPRYLIKTRGQQVTLSCSPISGHRSVSWYQQTPGQGLQFLFEYFSETQRNKGNFPGRFSGRQFSNSRSEMNVSTLELGDSALYLCASSLDRPGQPQHFGDGTRLSIL.

This clone was observed a single time. The chain recombines TRBV11-2 with TRBJ2-7; TRBD2 might be the D (6 bases). The CDR3 has 15 amino acids. CDR1 is SGHAT and CDR2 is FQNNGV in the germline V gene. V was clipped by 0 bases and J by 2 bases, with 11 bases between them. CDR3 protein: CASSLEAGSTYEQYF. DNA of the CDR3: TGTGCCAGCAGCTTAGAGGCGGGGAGCACCTACGAGCAGTACTTC.

The rearrangement uses TRBV5-1 and TRBJ1-1, with D tentatively TRBD1 (6 bases). Germline assignment: CDR1 SGHRS and CDR2 YFSETQ. CDR3 size: 16 residues. V lost 4 bases, J lost 2 bases, and 18 bases lay in between. The CDR3 DNA reads as TGCGCCAGCAGCCCCGGGGGGGGAGGGGGAAACACTGAAGCTTTCTTT. Translation gives CASSPGGGGGNTEAFF.

The genes are TRBV2 and TRBJ1-5; no clear D gene. This CDR3 spans 14 amino acids. V lost 3 bases and J 5 bases, leaving 11 bases between the germline ends. Germline CDR1 reads SNHLY; CDR2 reads FYNNEI. Written as DNA, the CDR3 is TGTGCCAGCAGTGATTGGAGGGTGGATCAGCCCCAGCATTTT. It codes for CASSDWRVDQPQHF. Using reference TRBV2 and TRBJ1-5 for the parts outside the CDR3, the full variable domain is EPEVTQTPSHQVTQMGQEVILRCVPISNHLYFYWYRQILGQKVEFLVSFYNNEISEKSEIFDDQFSVERPDGSNFTLKIRSTKLEDSAMYFCASSDWRVDQPQHFGDGTRLSIL.

The gene calls are TRBV18 and TRBJ2-3, with D tentatively TRBD2 (5 bases). This CDR3 has 16 residues. The germline V and J ends were trimmed by 0 bases and 0 bases, with 10 bases remaining between them. Germline V gives CDR1 KGHSH, CDR2 LQKENI. CDR3 region: CASSPPGRISTDTQYF. DNA of the CDR3: TGTGCCAGCTCACCACCAGGGAGAATAAGCACAGATACGCAGTATTTT.

About this clone itself: In this CDR3 the conserved last residue, phenylalanine or tryptophan, is missing, so a read error is likely. The chain is built from TRBV9 and TRBJ2-3; 10 bases match TRBD2. There are 16 residues in the CDR3. With V trimmed by 4 bases and J by 1 base, 6 bases remained unmatched. The germline V gene has CDR1 SGDLS and CDR2 YYNGEE. The CDR3 loop reads CASSSRTSGGTDTQYL. The DNA of the CDR3 is TGTGCCAGCAGCTCCCGGACTAGCGGTGGCACAGATACGCAGTATCTT.

The count of this clone is one. V usage is TRBV6-1 and J usage is TRBJ2-3; TRBD2 agrees at 13 bases. V dropped 3 bases and J dropped 5; count of bases not matched to a gene: 5. Germline V gives CDR1 MNHNS, CDR2 SASEGT. This CDR3 has 16 amino acids. CDR3 loop: CASSDALAGGRDTQYF. The CDR3 DNA is TGTGCCAGCAGTGATGCACTAGCGGGGGGGCGAGATACGCAGTATTTT.

This clone was detected only a few times. The rearrangement uses TRBV7-6 and TRBJ1-5; possibly TRBD1 for D (6 bases). Trimming pared 1 base from V and 1 base from J, leaving 8 bases between. Germline V gives CDR1 SGHVS, CDR2 FNYEAQ. The length of the CDR3 is 15 residues. CDR3 amino acids: CASSLGQGSNQPQHF. The DNA of the CDR3 is TGTGCCAGCAGCTTAGGCCAGGGGAGCAATCAGCCCCAGCATTTT. Full variable domain (missing parts from reference TRBV7-6 and TRBJ1-5): GAGVSQSPRYKVTKRGQDVALRCDPISGHVSLYWYRQALGQGPEFLTYFNYEAQQDKSGLPNDRFSAERPEGSISTLTIQRTEQRDSAMYRCASSLGQGSNQPQHFGDGTRLSIL.

V and J are TRBV15 and TRBJ1-1, with D hard to call. Trimming took off 0 bases at V and 1 base at J, with 9 bases between the two ends. CDR1 is LNHNV and CDR2 is YYDKDF in the germline V gene (reference sequence). The CDR3 is made up of 15 amino acids. CDR3 nucleotide sequence: TGTGCCACCAGCAGAGATCTCTTGAGGAACACTGAAGCTTTCTTT. This translates into CATSRDLLRNTEAFF.

The chain combines TRBV9 with TRBJ2-5; 7 bases line up with TRBD2. The J call could be wrong; TRBJ2-7 is a better fit for the DNA end. Germline CDR1 and CDR2: SGDLS and YYNGEE. This CDR3 spans 15 amino acids. As DNA, the CDR3 is TGTGCCAGCAGCGTAGCGGGGGGAAGCTCCTACGAGCAGTACTTC. It yields the protein CASSVAGGSSYEQYF.

V usage is TRBV7-2 and J usage is TRBJ1-2; D ambiguous. Germline V gene data show CDR1 as SGHTA and CDR2 as FQGNSA. The CDR3 spans 12 residues. V lost 8 bases and J lost 5, with 12 bases in between. CDR3 loop: CASSEALYGYTF. Written as DNA, the CDR3 is TGTGCCAGCTCCGAGGCACTATATGGCTACACCTTC.

The chain carries TRBV27 and TRBJ1-5; 10 bases line up with TRBD1. The V gene end was trimmed by 5 bases and the J gene end by 7 bases; junction bases not matched to a gene: 8. In germline, CDR1 is MNHEY, CDR2 SMNVEV (reference sequence). This CDR3 contains 15 residues. The CDR3 nucleotides are TGTGCCAGCAGTCGAGAGGGACAGGGGTTCCAGCCCCAGCATTTT. The encoded protein is CASSREGQGFQPQHF.

V is TRBV28 and J is TRBJ1-5; tentative D call: TRBD1 (5 bases). V was clipped by 6 bases and J by 5 bases, with 17 bases between them. The CDR3 sequence is 15 residues long. From germline, CDR1 is MDHEN and CDR2 SYDVKM. CDR3 DNA: TGTGCCAGCAGCCCCCCGGGGGTAGTTGATCAGCCCCAGCATTTT. Amino acid sequence: CASSPPGVVDQPQHF.

The chain couples TRBV7-2 to TRBJ1-2, with 8 bases aligning to TRBD1. Germline assignment: CDR1 SGHTA and CDR2 FQGNSA. The length of the CDR3 is 12 residues. Unmatched junction bases numbered 4, after V lost 5 bases and J lost 8 bases. As DNA, the CDR3 is TGTGCCAGCAGCCCGACAGGGGAAGGCTACACCTTC. The encoded protein is CASSPTGEGYTF.

V is TRBV21-1 and J is TRBJ2-1; the table's D call, TRBD1, was not checked against the DNA. TRBV21-1 is annotated as a pseudogene. There are 15 residues in the CDR3. In DNA, the CDR3 is TGTGCCAGCAGCAGAGCGACAGGGTGTTGTTTTGAGCAGTTCTTC. Protein sequence: CASSRATGCCFEQFF.

This chain connects TRBV7-2 to TRBJ2-5, with 7 bases matching TRBD2. This CDR3 is built from 15 residues. Germline CDR1 is SGHTA and CDR2 is FQGNSA. V shed 5 bases, J shed 5 bases, and the junction held 11 bases outside the gene matches. CDR3 sequence: CASSNPQQGGETQYF. The DNA of the CDR3 is TGTGCCAGCAGCAACCCTCAGCAGGGAGGGGAGACCCAGTACTTC.